The next 10 T cell receptor beta chains were all read from a single sample in a study of T cells after yellow fever vaccination. TCRdb called the 5' RACE reads again in MiXCR, with one record for every CDR3 protein. The sample has tens of thousands of distinct CDR3 sequences, approximately 7% seen once; the top ten hold about a third. The material was CD8+ T cells sorted from PBMCs, obtained 4 to 5 days after the first yellow fever vaccination. These receptor sequences come from a man between 18 and 35 years old who received the YFV17D yellow fever vaccine.

In its sample, this clonotype was seen many times. The chain couples TRBV7-6 to TRBJ2-5; perhaps D is TRBD1 or TRBD2 (6 bases each). The germline gives CDR1 SGHVS, CDR2 FNYEAQ. This CDR3 region has 14 residues. V lost 4 bases and J 9 bases, leaving 18 bases between the germline ends. In DNA form, the CDR3 reads TGTGCCAGCAGCTCGGACTATTTTGAGGGGGCCCAGTACTTC. Amino acids: CASSSDYFEGAQYF.

This clonotype was counted many times. The chain recombines TRBV4-1 with TRBJ1-1, with TRBD1 matching over 11 bases. CDR1 MGHRA and CDR2 YSYEKL come from the germline V gene. V was pared by 0 bases and J by 4 bases, with 16 bases of the junction left unmatched. CDR3 length: 20 residues. The CDR3 DNA reads TGCGCCAGCAGCCAAGAACCCCCACGTTGGACAGGGGGCTACGGCACTGAAGCTTTCTTT. This codes for CASSQEPPRWTGGYGTEAFF.

A single count supports this clonotype. This chain uses TRBV4-1 with TRBJ1-5; a weak D match, TRBD1 (5 bases). The V end lost 1 base, the J end lost 5 bases, and 9 bases lay between the germline ends. The CDR3 sequence is 14 residues long. CDR1 is MGHRA and CDR2 is YSYEKL in the germline V gene. CDR3 sequence reads: CASSQVVGDQPQHF. The CDR3 DNA follows: TGCGCCAGCAGCCAAGTAGTAGGGGATCAGCCCCAGCATTTT.

This clonotype was seen only a few times. The chain employs TRBV12-3 or TRBV12-4 and TRBJ2-2; D is uncertain. Trimming cost V 6 bases and J 6 bases, with 8 bases left between them. The CDR3 is made up of 12 amino acids. The CDR3 DNA is TGTGCCAGCAGCCTGACTCCCGGGGAGCTGTTTTTT. Its translation: CASSLTPGELFF.

Ten or more counts support this clonotype. The V and J genes are TRBV12-3 or TRBV12-4 and TRBJ2-1; D is possibly TRBD1 (5 bases). This CDR3 spans 12 amino acids. V gave up 7 bases and J gave up 6 bases, with 10 bases separating them. The CDR3 DNA reads TGTGCCAGCAACCAAAGGGGCAATGAGCAGTTCTTC. As protein: CASNQRGNEQFF.

The V and J genes are TRBV6-2 or TRBV6-3 and TRBJ1-1; 10 positions agree with TRBD1. Trimming took 5 bases from V and 3 from J; bases not matched to a gene: 9. The CDR3 runs to 16 residues. The germline CDR1 and CDR2 sequences are MNHEY and SVGEGT. The CDR3 DNA reads as TGTGCCAGCAGTCGCCACACCGGGACAGGGGACACTGAAGCTTTCTTT. This sequence encodes CASSRHTGTGDTEAFF.

This clonotype was counted a few times. The chain recombines TRBV7-9 with TRBJ2-7, with D possibly matching TRBD1 (5 bases). The CDR3 contains 14 residues. Trimming removed 5 bases at V and 2 bases at J, with 13 bases between. Germline loops: CDR1 SEHNR, CDR2 FQNEAQ (reference sequence). The CDR3, as DNA: TGTGCCAGCAGCGAAAACAGGAATCCCTACGAGCAGTACTTC. Protein sequence: CASSENRNPYEQYF.

In its sample, this clonotype was seen a few times. The chain uses TRBV29-1 and TRBJ2-2; a weak D match, TRBD2 (7 bases). The CDR3 covers 14 residues. Germline CDR1 SQVTM, CDR2 ANQGSEA. V shed 3 bases and J shed 5 bases, with 13 bases lying between them. The CDR3 nucleotides are TGCAGCGTTGATTCGGGGGGCGAAACCGGGGAGCTGTTTTTT. It encodes CSVDSGGETGELFF.

Only a few counts were recorded for this clonotype. The V gene is TRBV6-2 or TRBV6-3, the J gene TRBJ1-1; D unresolved. The germline gives CDR1 MNHEY, CDR2 SVGEGT. V was trimmed by 1 base and J by 1 base, leaving 19 bases between them. The CDR3 length is 18 residues. The CDR3 coding sequence is TGTGCCAGCAGTTACTACCAAGCCAGCGGGAGGAGGAACACTGAAGCTTTCTTT. It encodes CASSYYQASGRRNTEAFF.

This clonotype was seen a handful of times. The chain couples TRBV7-8 to TRBJ2-7; D is perhaps TRBD2 (6 bases). Per germline, CDR1 SGHVS and CDR2 FQNEAQ. The V end lost 4 bases, the J end lost 5 bases, and 15 bases lay between the germline ends. There are 14 residues in the CDR3. The CDR3 here is CASSYHGGRDEQYV. Written as DNA, the CDR3 is TGTGCCAGCAGCTACCACGGGGGTCGGGACGAGCAGTACGTC.